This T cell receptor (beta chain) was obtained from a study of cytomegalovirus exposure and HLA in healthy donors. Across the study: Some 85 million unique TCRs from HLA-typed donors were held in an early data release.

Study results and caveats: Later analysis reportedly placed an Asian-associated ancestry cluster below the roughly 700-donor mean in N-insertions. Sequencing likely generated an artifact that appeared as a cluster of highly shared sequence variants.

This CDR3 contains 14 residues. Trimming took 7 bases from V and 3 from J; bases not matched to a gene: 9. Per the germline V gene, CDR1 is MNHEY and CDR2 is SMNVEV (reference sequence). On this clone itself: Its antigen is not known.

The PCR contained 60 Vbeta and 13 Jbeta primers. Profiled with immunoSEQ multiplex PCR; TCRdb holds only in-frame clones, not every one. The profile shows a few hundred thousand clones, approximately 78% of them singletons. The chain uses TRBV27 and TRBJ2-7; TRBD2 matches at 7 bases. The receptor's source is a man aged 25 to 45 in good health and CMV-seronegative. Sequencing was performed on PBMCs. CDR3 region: CASTPRAGDYEQYF. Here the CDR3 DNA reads TGTGCCAGCACACCCCGTGCGGGGGACTACGAGCAGTACTTC.